This TCR beta chain was identified in a study of control samples from healthy donors and cancer patients. The protocol was immunoSEQ multiplex PCR, while the TCRdb copy is restricted to in-frame clones and leaves out a portion. In the table there are about 120,000 clones, about nine tenths of which are singletons. V was cut by 1 base and J by 5 bases, with 12 bases left in between. Looked up from germline, CDR1 is SGHNT and CDR2 is YYREEE (reference sequence). The CDR3 loop spans 14 amino acids. Material: blood. This receptor was taken from a man aged 35-49 years in good health. V and J are TRBV5-4 and TRBJ2-5; D perhaps matches TRBD1 (6 bases). The CDR3 reads CASSLPGVGETQYF. CDR3 bases: TGTGCCAGCAGCTTGCCAGGGGTAGGGGAGACCCAGTACTTC.